A single T cell receptor beta chain is shown here with its context. The antigen this receptor binds is unknown. No base quality information exists; no much larger clone differs at one position. This sample stems from a study of T cells after yellow fever vaccination (dated by TCRdb to between 2017 and 2020). Broadly, across the study: The SMART-Seq v4 Ultra Low Input RNA kit was used to prepare libraries from fractions with low cell numbers. Bulk TCR alpha and beta repertoires were sequenced longitudinally to track T-cell clones before and after primary and booster YFV17D yellow fever vaccination. Two healthy male donors, one aged 18 to 29 and one aged 30 to 40 years, were included in the cohort. Blood samples were taken at several timepoints before and after primary and secondary immunization, and bulk PBMC replicates and cell subsets were isolated.

Data came from an Illumina NovaSeq 6000. TCR cDNA was made using 5'RACE template switching, a step that added a universal primer site and unique molecular identifiers. Priming of cDNA synthesis was performed from both the TCR alpha and TCR beta constant segments. Library amplification used two PCR steps, and the second PCR step added sample barcodes and sequencing adapters. Sequencing of the libraries was done on either Illumina HiSeq 2500 (2x100 bp) or NovaSeq (2x150 bp). The source study handled its data this way. Reads were demultiplexed and collapsed into UMI consensus sequences with MIGEC, and V(D)J alignment was performed with MiXCR. Using edgeR on replicate PBMC samples, clonotypes were called vaccine-responding if FDR was below 0.01 and the log2 fold change was above 5 up to day 15. CD4 or CD8 identity was assigned to each bulk clonotype according to whether the clonotype was present at higher abundance in the sequenced CD4 repertoire or the sequenced CD8 repertoire. Using fastp trimming at Q25 and MiXCR clonotype assembly, TCRdb reanalyzed the public sequencing data and kept in-frame beta chains. Rows are unified per CDR3 protein, each entry keeping the most common DNA and genes. TCRdb's processing, not the authors' own work, is the source of the V and J calls. This sample gives some 320,000 distinct CDR3 sequences in total; about 4% of them show up just once. Of the sample, around 25% is held by the ten largest clones.

Overall results and qualifications from the work: A small share of clonotypes occurred in both CD4 and CD8 compartments, likely arising from convergent recombination. Only a couple of donors were included in the study, so the extent to which the findings can be generalized is limited. Most clones expanded after primary vaccination (approximately 96% of CD4 and 88% of CD8) were re-detected after the booster, suggesting that broad memory maintenance occurred. The secondary T-cell response was weaker than the primary response but faster, peaking on day 5 instead of day 15. FACS-sorted repertoires could contain abundant contaminating clonotypes from the bulk population, so computational filtering was required.

Based on the germline V gene, the CDR1 and CDR2 sequences are SGHAT and FQNNGV. Germline trimming amounts to 5 bases on V and 5 bases on J, with 9 as the count of junction bases outside the gene matches. The CDR3 numbers 17 residues from cysteine through phenylalanine. Only CDR3 DNA remains: 51 bases, in frame from the first base. Explained via the paper, the treatment or condition label denotes: live attenuated yellow fever vaccine strain. At each blood-draw timepoint, two biological replicates of bulk PBMCs were obtained. PBMCs were isolated from peripheral blood using a standard Ficoll-Paque protocol. TriZol was used to extract RNA from bulk PBMCs, from CD4 and CD8 fractions, and from dextramer-positive and dextramer-negative fractions.

This TCR was sampled from a man younger than 35 who received the YFV17D yellow fever vaccine. The sample in question was PBMCs, obtained 5 days after the yellow fever booster vaccination. The chain employs TRBV11-2 and TRBJ2-5, and 15 bases in between align with TRBD2. CDR3 loop: CASSLLGLAGGLETQYF. The nucleotide sequence reads as follows: TGTGCCAGCAGCCTACTAGGACTAGCGGGGGGGCTTGAGACCCAGTACTTC.